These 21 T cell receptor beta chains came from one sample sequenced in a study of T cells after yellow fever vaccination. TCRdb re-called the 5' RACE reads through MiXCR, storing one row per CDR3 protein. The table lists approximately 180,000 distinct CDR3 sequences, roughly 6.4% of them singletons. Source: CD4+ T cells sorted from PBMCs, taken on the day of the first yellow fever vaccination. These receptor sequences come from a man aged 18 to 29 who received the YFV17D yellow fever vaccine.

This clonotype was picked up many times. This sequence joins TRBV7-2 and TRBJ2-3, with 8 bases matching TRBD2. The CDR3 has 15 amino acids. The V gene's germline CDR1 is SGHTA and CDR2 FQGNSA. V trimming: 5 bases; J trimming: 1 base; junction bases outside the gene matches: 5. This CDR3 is CASSAGTSRTDTQYF. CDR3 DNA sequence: TGTGCCAGCAGCGCCGGGACTAGTCGCACAGATACGCAGTATTTT.

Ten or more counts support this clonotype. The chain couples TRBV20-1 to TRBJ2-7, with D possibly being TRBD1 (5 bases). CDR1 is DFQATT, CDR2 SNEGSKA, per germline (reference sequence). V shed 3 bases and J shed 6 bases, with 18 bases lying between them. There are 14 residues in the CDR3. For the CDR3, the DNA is TGCAGTGCTAGCCGACAGACCACCCTTATCGAGCAGTACGTC. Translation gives CSASRQTTLIEQYV.

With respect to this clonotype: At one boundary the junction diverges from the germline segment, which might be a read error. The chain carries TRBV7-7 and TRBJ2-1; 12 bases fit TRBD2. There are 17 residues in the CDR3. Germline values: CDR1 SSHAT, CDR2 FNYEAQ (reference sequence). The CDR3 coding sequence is TGTGCTAGCAGCTTAAGGCTAGCGGGGGGGCCGAATAATGAGCAGTTCTTC. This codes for CASSLRLAGGPNNEQFF.

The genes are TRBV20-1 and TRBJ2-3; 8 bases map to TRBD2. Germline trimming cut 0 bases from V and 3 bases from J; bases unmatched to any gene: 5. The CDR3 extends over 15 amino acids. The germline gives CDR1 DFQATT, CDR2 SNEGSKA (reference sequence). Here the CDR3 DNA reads TGCAGTGCTAGAGATGTACAGCGGGGGACAGATACGCAGTATTTT. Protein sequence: CSARDVQRGTDTQYF.

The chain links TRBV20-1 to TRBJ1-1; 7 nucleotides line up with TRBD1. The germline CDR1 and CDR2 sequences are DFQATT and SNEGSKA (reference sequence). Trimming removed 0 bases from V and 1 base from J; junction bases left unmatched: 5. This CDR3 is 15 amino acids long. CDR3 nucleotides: TGCAGTGCTAGAGATCACAGGGGCTCGAACACTGAAGCTTTCTTT. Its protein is CSARDHRGSNTEAFF.

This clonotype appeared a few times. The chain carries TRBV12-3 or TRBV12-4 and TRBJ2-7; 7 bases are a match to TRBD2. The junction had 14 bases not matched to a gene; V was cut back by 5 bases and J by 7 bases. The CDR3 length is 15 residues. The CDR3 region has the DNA TGTGCCAGCAGTCCGTCCGGGGGGACGTTCGTTGAGCAGTACTTC. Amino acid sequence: CASSPSGGTFVEQYF.

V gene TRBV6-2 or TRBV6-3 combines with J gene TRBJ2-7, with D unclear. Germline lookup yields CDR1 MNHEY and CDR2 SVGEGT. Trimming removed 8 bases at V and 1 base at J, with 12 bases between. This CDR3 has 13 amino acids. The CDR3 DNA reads TGTGCCAGCGGGGATACCAGATCCTACGAGCAGTACGTC. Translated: CASGDTRSYEQYV.

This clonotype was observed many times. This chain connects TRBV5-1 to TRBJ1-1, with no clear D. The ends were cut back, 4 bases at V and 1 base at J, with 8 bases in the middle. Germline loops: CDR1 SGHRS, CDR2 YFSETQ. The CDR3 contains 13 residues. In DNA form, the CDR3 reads TGCGCCAGCAGCCCCCGGGGGAACACTGAAGCTTTCTTT. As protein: CASSPRGNTEAFF.

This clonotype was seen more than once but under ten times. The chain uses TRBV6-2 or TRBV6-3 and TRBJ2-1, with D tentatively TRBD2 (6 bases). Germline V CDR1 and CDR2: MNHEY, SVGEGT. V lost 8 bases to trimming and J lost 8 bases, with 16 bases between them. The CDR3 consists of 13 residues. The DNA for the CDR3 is TGTGCCAGCGCGGCGACTCCGGGGGATGAGCAGTTCTTC. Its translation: CASAATPGDEQFF.

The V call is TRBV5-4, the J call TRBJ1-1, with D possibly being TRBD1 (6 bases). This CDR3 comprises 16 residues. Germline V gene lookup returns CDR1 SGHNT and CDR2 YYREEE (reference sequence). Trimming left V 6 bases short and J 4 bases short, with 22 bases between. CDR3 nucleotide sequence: TGTGCCAGCACCATAGACGGGGGGGCAGGGTCCACTGAAGCTTTCTTT. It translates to CASTIDGGAGSTEAFF.

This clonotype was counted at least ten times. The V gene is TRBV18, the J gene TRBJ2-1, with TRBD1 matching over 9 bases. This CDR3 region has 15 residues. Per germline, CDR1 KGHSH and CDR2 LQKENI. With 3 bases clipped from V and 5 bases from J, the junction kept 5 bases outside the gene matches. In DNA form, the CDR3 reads TGTGCCAGCTCACCCGGGACAGGGTTTGACAATGAGCAGTTCTTC. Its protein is CASSPGTGFDNEQFF.

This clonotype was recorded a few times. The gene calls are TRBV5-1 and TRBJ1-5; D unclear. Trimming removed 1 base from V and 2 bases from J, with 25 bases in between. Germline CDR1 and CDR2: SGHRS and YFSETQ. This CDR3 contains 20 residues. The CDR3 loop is CASSLIDPRLTSGGNQPQHF. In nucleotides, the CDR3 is TGCGCCAGCAGCTTGATCGACCCCCGGCTCACCTCCGGGGGCAATCAGCCCCAGCATTTT.

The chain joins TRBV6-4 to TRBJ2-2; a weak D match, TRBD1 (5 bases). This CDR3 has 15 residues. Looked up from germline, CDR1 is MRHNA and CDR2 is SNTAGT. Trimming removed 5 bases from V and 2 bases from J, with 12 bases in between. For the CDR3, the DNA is TGTGCCAGCAGTCTCGGACATCTTAACACCGGGGAGCTGTTTTTT. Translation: CASSLGHLNTGELFF.

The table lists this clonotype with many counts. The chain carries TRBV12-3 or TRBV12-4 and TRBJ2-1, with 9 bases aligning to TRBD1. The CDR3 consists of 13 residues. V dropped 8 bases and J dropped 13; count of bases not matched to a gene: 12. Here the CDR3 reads CASENRDRAHQFF. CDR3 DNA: TGTGCCAGCGAAAACCGGGACAGGGCCCACCAGTTCTTC.

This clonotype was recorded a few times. The CDR3 reads CAISPGYRGATQYF. The CDR3 coding sequence is TGTGCCATCAGCCCGGGCTACAGGGGTGCGACCCAGTACTTC. The V and J genes are TRBV10-3 and TRBJ2-5; TRBD1 matches 7 bases. Germline loops: CDR1 ENHRY, CDR2 SYGVKD. This CDR3 has 14 amino acids. Unmatched junction bases numbered 11, after V lost 6 bases and J lost 7 bases.

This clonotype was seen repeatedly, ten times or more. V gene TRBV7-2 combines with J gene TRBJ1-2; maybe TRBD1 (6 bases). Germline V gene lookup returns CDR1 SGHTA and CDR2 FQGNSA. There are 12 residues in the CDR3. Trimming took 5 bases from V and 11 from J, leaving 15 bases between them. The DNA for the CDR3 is TGTGCCAGCAGCGCACTAAGGACAGAGTACACCTTC. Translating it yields CASSALRTEYTF.

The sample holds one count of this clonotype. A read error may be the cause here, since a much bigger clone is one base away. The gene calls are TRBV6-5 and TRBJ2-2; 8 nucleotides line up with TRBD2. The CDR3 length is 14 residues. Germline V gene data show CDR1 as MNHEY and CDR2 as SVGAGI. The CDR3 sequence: CAISSTRGAGELFF. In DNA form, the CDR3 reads TGTGCCATCAGTTCGACGCGGGGGGCCGGGGAGCTGTTTTTT.

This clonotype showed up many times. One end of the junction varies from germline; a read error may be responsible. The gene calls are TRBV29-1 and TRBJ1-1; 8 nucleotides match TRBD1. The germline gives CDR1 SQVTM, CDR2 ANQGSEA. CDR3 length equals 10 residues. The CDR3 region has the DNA TGCAGCGCCCGGACAGGGAGCACCCACTTT. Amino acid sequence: CSARTGSTHF.

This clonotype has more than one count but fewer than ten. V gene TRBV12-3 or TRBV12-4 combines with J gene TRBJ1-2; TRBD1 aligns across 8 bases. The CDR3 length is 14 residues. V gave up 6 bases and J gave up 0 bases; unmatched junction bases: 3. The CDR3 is CASSRQGSNYGYTF. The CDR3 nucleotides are TGTGCCAGCAGCAGACAGGGGTCTAACTATGGCTACACCTTC.

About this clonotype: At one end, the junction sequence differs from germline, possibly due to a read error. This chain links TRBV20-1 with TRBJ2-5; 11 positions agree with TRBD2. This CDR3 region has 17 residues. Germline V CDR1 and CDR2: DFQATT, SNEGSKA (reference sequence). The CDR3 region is CCAWAPSGGFPQETQYF. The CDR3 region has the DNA TGCTGTGCTTGGGCCCCTAGCGGGGGGTTTCCACAAGAGACCCAGTACTTC.

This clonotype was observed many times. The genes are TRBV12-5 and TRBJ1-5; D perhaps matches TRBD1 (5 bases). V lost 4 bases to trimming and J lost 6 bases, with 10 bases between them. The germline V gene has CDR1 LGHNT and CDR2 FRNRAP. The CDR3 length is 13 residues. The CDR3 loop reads CASGSDSGQPQHF. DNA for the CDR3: TGTGCTAGTGGTTCCGACAGCGGTCAGCCCCAGCATTTT. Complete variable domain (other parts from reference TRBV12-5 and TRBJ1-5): DARVTQTPRHKVTEMGQEVTMRCQPILGHNTVFWYRQTMMQGLELLAYFRNRAPLDDSGMPKDRFSAEMPDATLATLKIQPSEPRDSAVYFCASGSDSGQPQHFGDGTRLSIL.